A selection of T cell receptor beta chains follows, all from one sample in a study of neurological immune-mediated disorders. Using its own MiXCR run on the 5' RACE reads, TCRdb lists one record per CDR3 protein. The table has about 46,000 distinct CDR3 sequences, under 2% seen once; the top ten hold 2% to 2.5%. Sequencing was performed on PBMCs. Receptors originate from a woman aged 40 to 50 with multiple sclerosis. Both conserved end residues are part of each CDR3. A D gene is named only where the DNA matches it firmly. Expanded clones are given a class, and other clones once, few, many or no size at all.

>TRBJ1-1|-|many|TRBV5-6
CASSLSHGGFTEAFF
TGTGCCAGCAGCCTTAGTCATGGGGGATTCACTGAAGCTTTCTTT
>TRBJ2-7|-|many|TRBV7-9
CASSLSGQSSYEQYF
TGTGCCAGCAGCTTAAGCGGACAGAGCTCCTACGAGCAGTACTTC
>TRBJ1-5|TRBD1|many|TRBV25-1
CASSESGRGLNQPQHF
TGTGCCAGCAGTGAATCCGGCAGGGGGCTTAATCAGCCCCAGCATTTT
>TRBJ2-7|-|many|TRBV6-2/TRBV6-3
CASSYSSSYEQYF
TGTGCCAGCAGTTACTCGAGTTCCTACGAGCAGTACTTC
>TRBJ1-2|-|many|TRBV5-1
CASSLTAENYGYTF
TGCGCCAGCAGCTTGACGGCGGAAAACTATGGCTACACCTTC
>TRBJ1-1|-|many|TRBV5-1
CASSPGPDTEAFF
TGCGCCAGCAGCCCCGGGCCCGACACTGAAGCTTTCTTT
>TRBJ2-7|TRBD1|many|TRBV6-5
CASSRWTGNEQYF
TGTGCCAGCAGTAGATGGACAGGGAACGAGCAGTACTTC
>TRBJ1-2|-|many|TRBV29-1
CSVEGQGYGYTF
TGCAGCGTTGAAGGCCAGGGCTATGGCTACACCTTC
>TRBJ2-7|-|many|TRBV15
CATSRAGTLSYEQYF
TGTGCCACCAGCAGAGCCGGGACGTTATCCTACGAGCAGTACTTC
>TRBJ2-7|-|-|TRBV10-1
CASSESSYSGPGSEQYF
TGCGCCAGCAGTGAGTCAAGTTATTCCGGGCCGGGGTCCGAGCAGTACTTC
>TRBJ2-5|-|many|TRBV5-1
CASSPGREQETQYF
TGCGCCAGCAGCCCAGGACGGGAACAAGAGACCCAGTACTTC
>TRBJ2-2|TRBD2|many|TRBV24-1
CATSDYGGSAGELFF
TGTGCCACCAGTGATTACGGGGGGAGCGCCGGGGAGCTGTTTTTT
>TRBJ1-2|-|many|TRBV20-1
CSARRGDYGYTF
TGCAGTGCTAGAAGGGGGGACTATGGCTACACCTTC
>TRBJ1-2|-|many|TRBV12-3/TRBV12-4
CASLRGYGYTF
TGTGCCAGCCTAAGGGGCTATGGCTACACCTTC
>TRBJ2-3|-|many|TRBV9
CASSGGTASTDTQYF
TGTGCCAGCAGCGGCGGGACAGCTAGCACAGATACGCAGTATTTT
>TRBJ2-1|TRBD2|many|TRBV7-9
CASSLSLAGSYNEQFF
TGTGCCAGCAGCTTATCGCTAGCGGGGTCTTACAATGAGCAGTTCTTC
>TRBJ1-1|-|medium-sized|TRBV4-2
CASSQREVGVTEAFF
TGTGCCAGCAGCCAGAGGGAGGTCGGTGTCACTGAAGCTTTCTTT
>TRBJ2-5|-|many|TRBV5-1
CASSLGGAHETQYF
TGCGCCAGCAGCTTAGGGGGGGCCCACGAGACCCAGTACTTC
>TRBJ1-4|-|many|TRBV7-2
CATKGQGLTNEKLFF
TGTGCCACTAAGGGGCAGGGCCTAACTAATGAAAAACTGTTTTTT
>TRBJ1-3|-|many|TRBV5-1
CASSLALSGNTIYF
TGCGCCAGCAGCTTGGCCCTCTCTGGAAACACCATATATTTT
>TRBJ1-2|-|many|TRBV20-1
CSAPVGPPNYGYTF
TGCAGTGCCCCGGTAGGGCCCCCTAACTATGGCTACACCTTC
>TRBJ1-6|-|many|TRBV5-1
CASRVASDSPLHF
TGCGCCAGCAGGGTAGCCAGCGATTCACCCCTCCACTTT
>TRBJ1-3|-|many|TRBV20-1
CSARERAGSGNTIYF
TGCAGTGCTAGAGAGAGGGCAGGGTCAGGAAACACCATATATTTT
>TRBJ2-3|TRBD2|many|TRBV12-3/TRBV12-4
CASSNVGGASTQYF
TGTGCCAGCAGTAACGTCGGGGGGGCAAGTACGCAGTATTTT
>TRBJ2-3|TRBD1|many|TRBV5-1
CASSGTGGTDTQYF
TGCGCCAGCAGCGGAACAGGGGGCACAGATACGCAGTATTTT
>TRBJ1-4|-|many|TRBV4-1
CASSQDGWAVGEKLFF
TGCGCCAGCAGCCAAGATGGGTGGGCAGTCGGTGAAAAACTGTTTTTT
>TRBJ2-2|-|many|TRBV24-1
CATSDLATGELFF
TGTGCCACCAGTGATTTAGCAACCGGGGAGCTGTTTTTT
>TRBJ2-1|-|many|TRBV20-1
CSARYDEQFF
TGCAGTGCTAGATACGATGAGCAGTTCTTC
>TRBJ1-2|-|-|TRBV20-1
CSARSGGPGQKNGYTF
TGCAGTGCTAGATCCGGGGGGCCTGGCCAAAAGAATGGCTACACCTTC
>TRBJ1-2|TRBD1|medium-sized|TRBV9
CASSLRQGGPLGYTF
TGTGCCAGCAGCTTGCGACAGGGGGGGCCCCTTGGCTACACCTTC
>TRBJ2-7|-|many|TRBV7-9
CASRRGGYEQYF
TGTGCCAGCCGTAGGGGGGGCTACGAGCAGTACTTC
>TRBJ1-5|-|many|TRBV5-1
CASSLDSDQPQHF
TGCGCCAGCAGCTTGGACAGTGATCAGCCCCAGCATTTT